This T cell receptor beta chain came from a study of cytomegalovirus exposure and HLA in healthy donors. Overall study context: T cells numbering about 179 million yielded roughly 120 million unique TCR beta sequences in an earlier analysis. An early release of data contained 70 million to 95 million unique TCRs, which came from HLA-typed donors.

Trimming removed 6 bases from V and 6 bases from J; junction bases left unmatched: 13. Per germline, CDR1 SNHLY and CDR2 FYNNEI. CDR3 length: 17 amino acids. There are a few counts of this clone. Antigen unknown. The primer mix had 60 Vbeta and 13 Jbeta primers. Measured with immunoSEQ multiplex PCR; TCRdb has only the in-frame clones, and not every one. The data show about 190,000 clones, 80% seen once. General observations from the study: According to an earlier analysis, most TCR beta V segments yielded productive rearrangements about 90% or about 30% of the time. Later on, an analysis tied 15,000 to 20,000 TCR beta sequences to HLA alleles at 0.05 false discovery rate.

The rearrangement links TRBV2 to TRBJ2-1; the match to TRBD2 covers 11 bases. Source material: PBMCs. The TCR comes from a boy between 10 and 17 years old in good health and CMV-seronegative. CDR3 loop: CASSPGTYTSGSNEQFF. CDR3 coding DNA: TGTGCCAGCAGCCCCGGAACATACACTAGCGGGAGCAATGAGCAGTTCTTC.